What follows are 14 T cell receptor beta chains derived from one specimen sequenced in a study of cytomegalovirus exposure and HLA in healthy donors. The PCR made use of 60 Vbeta and 13 Jbeta primers. The repertoire was sequenced with immunoSEQ multiplex PCR; TCRdb's copy has only in-frame clones and lacks some. The sample shows roughly 100,000 clones, 60% to 75% of them seen only once. Sequencing was done on a sample of PBMCs. Every receptor here comes from a male donor in good health and CMV-seropositive.

The chain uses TRBV7-9 and TRBJ2-7, with 9 bases aligning to TRBD2. The V gene's germline CDR1 is SEHNR and CDR2 FQNEAQ (reference sequence). V was pared by 5 bases and J by 6 bases, with 11 bases of the junction left unmatched. This CDR3 has 15 amino acids. In DNA, the CDR3 is TGTGCCAGCAGCCCGACCGCGGGACTAGCTATCGAGCAGTACTTC. This sequence encodes CASSPTAGLAIEQYF.

This sequence joins TRBV7-7 and TRBJ1-3; 8 bases align to TRBD1. The CDR3 is 14 amino acids. Germline V gene lookup returns CDR1 SSHAT and CDR2 FNYEAQ (reference sequence). The V and J ends lost 6 bases and 2 bases, in that order; junction bases with no gene match: 3. CDR3: CASSPDRAGNTIYF. The CDR3 DNA reads TGTGCCAGCAGTCCGGACAGGGCTGGAAACACCATATATTTT.

V usage is TRBV5-1 and J usage is TRBJ2-5; D may be TRBD1 (5 bases). The V gene's germline CDR1 is SGHRS and CDR2 YFSETQ. The CDR3 is 16 residues long. V was trimmed by 2 bases and J by 5 bases, leaving 19 bases between them. CDR3 protein: CASSLPEVAGRETQYF. CDR3 sequence (DNA): TGCGCCAGCAGCTTACCCGAAGTGGCAGGGCGCGAGACCCAGTACTTC.

The rearrangement uses TRBV5-1 and TRBJ2-5; TRBD2 agrees at 11 bases. The CDR3 is 15 amino acids. CDR1 and CDR2 (germline): SGHRS, YFSETQ. Trimming at V came to 4 bases and at J to 4 bases, leaving 6 bases not matched to a gene. The CDR3 DNA is TGCGCCAGCAGCCTCTTTAGCGGGGGGGGAGAGACCCAGTACTTC. Amino acid sequence: CASSLFSGGGETQYF.

This clone showed up just once. The V and J genes are TRBV29-1 and TRBJ2-1; D gene unclear. Trimming shortened V by 8 bases and J by 10 bases, and 12 bases separated the two germline ends. This CDR3 contains 10 residues. Germline CDR1 is SQVTM and CDR2 is ANQGSEA. The CDR3, as DNA: TGCAGCCCCTCTCAAGAGGAGCAGTTCTTC. The encoded protein is CSPSQEEQFF.

This clone turned up a few times. The rearrangement links TRBV6-1 to TRBJ1-1; 8 bases are shared with TRBD1. The length of the CDR3 is 14 residues. Per germline, CDR1 MNHNS and CDR2 SASEGT. Trimming removed 6 bases from V and 5 bases from J; junction bases left unmatched: 8. CDR3 protein: CASRGQARVTEAFF. In DNA, the CDR3 is TGTGCCAGCAGGGGACAGGCGCGTGTTACTGAAGCTTTCTTT.

The CDR3 DNA sequence: TGTGCCAGCAGTCCCTTGAACCGGGGGGGCCGCGGTGAGCAGTTCTTC. Translating gives CASSPLNRGGRGEQFF. The chain uses TRBV11-2 and TRBJ2-1; 8 nucleotides align to TRBD2. The J segment lost 9 bases and the V segment lost 6 bases, leaving 16 bases of the junction unmatched. Germline V gene lookup returns CDR1 SGHAT and CDR2 FQNNGV. The CDR3 is 16 amino acids.

The chain uses TRBV11-2 and TRBJ1-3, with a weak D call TRBD1 (6 bases). Trimming cost V 6 bases and J 5 bases, with 14 bases left between them. The CDR3 totals 14 residues. Looked up from germline, CDR1 is SGHAT and CDR2 is FQNNGV. Here the CDR3 reads CASRRTAVRNTIYF. Here the CDR3 DNA reads TGTGCCAGCAGGCGGACAGCCGTTAGAAACACCATATATTTT.

This clone was observed a handful of times. The rearrangement joins TRBV2 to TRBJ1-5, with 11 bases aligning to TRBD1. Germline CDR1 SNHLY, CDR2 FYNNEI. Trimming cost V 8 bases and J 2 bases; bases outside gene matches: 14. This CDR3 contains 18 residues. The CDR3 bases are TGTGCCAGCGCCGGGACAGGGGGATTTCTGGGAGGCAATCAGCCCCAGCATTTT. Protein product: CASAGTGGFLGGNQPQHF.

The table lists this clone with a count of one. The germline gene is not matched at one end of the junction; a read error may be the cause. V is TRBV7-9 and J is TRBJ1-6; no clear D. This CDR3 spans 12 amino acids. CDR1 SEHNR and CDR2 FQNEAQ come from the germline V gene (reference sequence). The CDR3 DNA reads TGTTCCAGCAGCTCCTACAATTCACCCCTCCACTTT. Residues: CSSSSYNSPLHF.

The chain uses TRBV4-1 and TRBJ2-1; tentatively, D is TRBD1 (5 bases). Trimming took off 3 bases at V and 15 bases at J, with 18 bases between the two ends. Germline CDR1 MGHRA, CDR2 YSYEKL. This CDR3 is 13 amino acids long. CDR3 DNA sequence: TGCGCCAGCAGCCAGCAAGGACACTGGATTCTGTTCTTC. Translating gives CASSQQGHWILFF.

This clone showed up just once. The chain joins TRBV25-1 to TRBJ2-7; no clear D gene. Germline-derived CDR1 and CDR2 are MGHDK and SYGVNS. This CDR3 contains 15 residues. Trimming took off 3 bases at V and 5 bases at J, with 17 bases between the two ends. This CDR3 is CASSDPTLSRHEQYF. The DNA of the CDR3 is TGTGCCAGCAGTGACCCGACGCTATCTAGACACGAGCAGTACTTC.

This clone was detected once. V usage is TRBV28 and J usage is TRBJ1-1, with D tentatively TRBD1 (5 bases). Germline V gene lookup returns CDR1 MDHEN and CDR2 SYDVKM. V shed 7 bases and J shed 1 base, with 22 bases lying between them. This CDR3 is built from 17 residues. For the CDR3, the DNA is TGTGCCAGCACCACCATTGGAGGGGCGAACCAGAACACTGAAGCTTTCTTT. It codes for CASTTIGGANQNTEAFF.

The genes are TRBV29-1 and TRBJ2-3; maybe TRBD2 (7 bases). The CDR3 covers 13 residues. Trimming removed 7 bases at V and 5 bases at J, with 16 bases between. Per the germline V gene, CDR1 is SQVTM and CDR2 is ANQGSEA. CDR3 residues: CSARGREIDTQYF. Written as DNA, the CDR3 is TGCAGCGCCCGGGGGCGGGAGATAGATACGCAGTATTTT.